The text below deals with one TCR beta chain. The data belong to a study of PD-L1 blockade in urothelial cancer. The overall study: Atezolizumab therapy began for patients in 2014, dosed at 1,200 mg intravenously every 3 weeks. Patients with male sex and bladder-origin urothelial cancer accounted for most of the roughly 29 enrolled.

Trimming pared 3 bases from V and 3 bases from J, leaving 3 bases between. Germline V lookup: CDR1 SNHLY, CDR2 FYNNEI. CDR3 length equals 12 residues. The time point denotes: peripheral blood 6 weeks after treatment start. Locally advanced or metastatic urothelial carcinoma was diagnosed in the patients. The study collected 1 to 8 samples per patient, pretreatment and on-treatment. Method: immunoSEQ multiplex PCR; TCRdb's copy keeps in-frame clones and lacks some. This repertoire shows 66,000 or so clones, almost 90% found once; its top ten account for 11%. The chain is built from TRBV2 and TRBJ1-3; D gene ambiguous. The sample was PBMCs, taken around atezolizumab (anti-PD-L1) treatment. The clonotype comes from a man aged 55 to 69 with urothelial cancer. CDR3 loop: CASSDNGNTIYF. CDR3 coding DNA: TGTGCCAGCAGTGACAATGGAAACACCATATATTTT.